Below, 29 T cell receptor beta chains from the same sample are listed, as sequenced in a study of blood T cell repertoires in COVID-19. Repertoires were generated with immunoSEQ multiplex PCR, while TCRdb's copy carries only in-frame clones and drops some. This sample has about 36,000 clones, with 70% to 90% found just once. The source material was peripheral blood. Every receptor here comes from a human donor in a cohort sampled during active or convalescent COVID-19. The donor label of this sample is uncertain.

The chain employs TRBV18 and TRBJ1-5; unclear D gene. With 6 bases removed from V and 2 bases from J, the gap between germline ends came to 11 bases. The CDR3 contains 14 residues. Germline V gene sequence: CDR1 KGHSH, CDR2 LQKENI. DNA of the CDR3: TGTGCCAGCTCCCGAAGGGAGGGCAATCAGCCCCAGCATTTT. This translates into CASSRREGNQPQHF.

In this sample, this clone turned up a few times. V and J are TRBV4-2 and TRBJ2-2; TRBD2 is a possible D gene (5 bases). The CDR3 sequence is 15 residues long. Trimming stripped 0 bases from V and 3 bases from J, with 8 bases between. The germline CDR1 and CDR2 sequences are LGHNA and YNFKEQ. The CDR3 coding sequence is TGTGCCAGCAGCCAAGATCGAGGGTACACCGGGGAGCTGTTTTTT. Translation: CASSQDRGYTGELFF.

The chain uses TRBV15 and TRBJ1-5; 7 bases are a match to TRBD1. V was clipped by 5 bases and J by 5 bases; unmatched bases: 9. Germline V lookup: CDR1 LNHNV, CDR2 YYDKDF (reference sequence). The CDR3 has 15 residues. For the CDR3, the DNA is TGTGCCACCAGCTCTAATACAGGGGTGGATCAGCCCCAGCATTTT. Translation gives CATSSNTGVDQPQHF.

This clone has a handful of counts. This chain uses TRBV4-3 with TRBJ1-5; no firm D call. The V end lost 0 bases, the J end lost 7 bases, and 10 bases lay between the germline ends. The CDR3 is 14 residues long. Germline CDR1 and CDR2: LGHNA and YSLEER. The DNA for the CDR3 is TGCGCCAGCAGCCAAGAGGAGGGCCGGCAGCCCCAGCATTTT. Translation: CASSQEEGRQPQHF.

This chain links TRBV2 with TRBJ1-1, with TRBD1 as a possible D gene (5 bases). In germline, CDR1 is SNHLY, CDR2 FYNNEI. The CDR3 is 17 amino acids. V was shortened by 0 bases and J by 5 bases, with 19 bases between the two germline ends. DNA for the CDR3: TGTGCCAGCAGTGAAGCGGGGGGAAATTACTGGGGTACTGAAGCTTTCTTT. This sequence encodes CASSEAGGNYWGTEAFF.

V usage is TRBV21-1 and J usage is TRBJ1-1; whether TRBD1, the table's D call, matches the DNA was not checked. TRBV21-1 is a known pseudogene. The CDR3 is 8 residues long. The CDR3 DNA is TGTGCCAGCAGCAAAGGGCCGTTT. Translation gives CASSKGPF.

The chain combines TRBV6-5 with TRBJ1-5; D unclear. Germline CDR1 reads MNHEY; CDR2 reads SVGAGI. The CDR3 length is 12 residues. Trimming took off 5 bases at V and 4 bases at J, with 6 bases between the two ends. The CDR3 protein is CASSRGNQPQHF. In DNA, the CDR3 is TGTGCCAGCAGTCGAGGGAATCAGCCCCAGCATTTT.

This chain links TRBV30 with TRBJ2-1; perhaps TRBD2 as D (7 bases). The V gene lost 4 bases and the J gene lost 2 bases, with 15 bases spanning the gap. This CDR3 has 15 amino acids. Germline CDR1 and CDR2: GTSNPN and SVGIG (reference sequence). Written as DNA, the CDR3 is TGTGCCTGGACCCTAGGGGGGGGTACCTACAATGAGCAGTTCTTC. It yields the protein CAWTLGGGTYNEQFF. Full variable domain (outside the CDR3, taken from reference TRBV30 and TRBJ2-1): SQTIHQWPATLVQPVGSPLSLECTVEGTSNPNLYWYRQAAGRGLQLLFYSVGIGQISSEVPQNLSASRPQDRQFILSSKKLLLSDSGFYLCAWTLGGGTYNEQFFGPGTRLTVL.

The genes are TRBV12-3 or TRBV12-4 and TRBJ1-1; 9 bases are shared with TRBD1. V trimming: 6 bases; J trimming: 5 bases; junction bases outside the gene matches: 4. This CDR3 is 13 amino acids long. This CDR3 is CASSHRGLTEAFF. The DNA for the CDR3 is TGTGCCAGCAGCCACAGGGGGCTTACTGAAGCTTTCTTT.

This clone has a handful of counts. CDR3 residues: CASSVLQGRATEAFF. The CDR3 DNA is TGTGCCAGCAGCGTCCTCCAGGGGCGAGCCACTGAAGCTTTCTTT. This sequence joins TRBV9 and TRBJ1-1, with D possibly being TRBD1 (6 bases). The CDR3 has 15 amino acids. CDR1 SGDLS and CDR2 YYNGEE come from the germline V gene. V was shortened by 2 bases and J by 4 bases, with 15 bases between the two germline ends.

This clone was picked up a small number of times. The chain links TRBV24-1 to TRBJ1-2; 7 positions match TRBD1. V shed 2 bases, J shed 0 bases, and the junction held 5 bases outside the gene matches. This CDR3 has 16 residues. CDR1 and CDR2 from the germline V gene are KGHDR and SFDVKD. CDR3 DNA: TGTGCCACCAGTGATTCCGGGACAGCCTCTAACTATGGCTACACCTTC. Amino acid sequence: CATSDSGTASNYGYTF.

The V and J genes are TRBV24-1 and TRBJ2-7; perhaps TRBD1 as D (5 bases). The germline CDR1 and CDR2 sequences are KGHDR and SFDVKD. The CDR3 loop spans 15 amino acids. Trimming took 1 base from V and 3 from J, leaving 12 bases between them. The CDR3 DNA follows: TGTGCCACCAGTGATTTACCCGGACACTTCTACGAGCAGTACTTC. Protein product: CATSDLPGHFYEQYF.

The genes are TRBV29-1 and TRBJ2-7; a weak D match, TRBD2 (5 bases). Trimming took 3 bases from V and 2 from J, leaving 11 bases between them. The CDR3 covers 13 residues. Per the germline V gene, CDR1 is SQVTM and CDR2 is ANQGSEA. This CDR3 is CSVDVAGTYEQYF. The CDR3 DNA reads as TGCAGCGTTGATGTGGCGGGTACCTACGAGCAGTACTTC.

J is TRBJ2-7 and V is TRBV12-5; 8 nucleotides agree with TRBD2. Germline V gene sequence: CDR1 LGHNT, CDR2 FRNRAP. This CDR3 is 13 amino acids long. Trimming removed 6 bases from V and 5 bases from J; junction bases left unmatched: 6. The CDR3 loop is CASGREGRDEQYF. The CDR3 DNA reads as TGTGCTAGTGGCCGGGAGGGCCGTGACGAGCAGTACTTC.

This clone was detected only once. This chain connects TRBV29-1 to TRBJ1-1, with D possibly TRBD1 on 6 matching bases. Per germline, CDR1 SQVTM and CDR2 ANQGSEA. This CDR3 region has 14 residues. Trimming removed 5 bases at V and 0 bases at J, with 13 bases between. In DNA form, the CDR3 reads TGCAGCGTTCGTCAGGGGATCATGAACACTGAAGCTTTCTTT. Its translation: CSVRQGIMNTEAFF.

The chain is built from TRBV2 and TRBJ2-3; 9 bases match TRBD1. There are 15 residues in the CDR3. Unmatched junction bases numbered 7, after V lost 6 bases and J lost 3 bases. CDR1 and CDR2 from the germline V gene are SNHLY and FYNNEI. CDR3 in DNA: TGTGCCAGCAGACCCGACAGGGGGGGGACAGATACGCAGTATTTT. Translating gives CASRPDRGGTDTQYF.

This clone was recorded at least ten times. The same CDR3 can be traced to other DNA sequences in this sample. The J gene is TRBJ2-5, the V gene TRBV24-1; D may be TRBD1 (6 bases). Trimming stripped 4 bases from V and 4 bases from J, with 12 bases between. The CDR3 extends over 14 amino acids. Germline CDR1 KGHDR, CDR2 SFDVKD. CDR3 protein: CATSDPRGRETQYF. The DNA for the CDR3 is TGTGCCACCAGTGACCCGAGGGGGAGAGAGACCCAGTACTTC.

The genes are TRBV19 and TRBJ1-2; 9 positions agree with TRBD1. CDR1 and CDR2 (germline): LNHDA, SQIVND (reference sequence). The CDR3 loop spans 16 amino acids. J was trimmed by 1 base and V by 5 bases; bases with no gene match: 8. CDR3 loop: CASSPRGQGGNYGYTF. The CDR3 coding sequence is TGTGCCAGTAGTCCCCGGGGACAGGGAGGTAACTATGGCTACACCTTC.

J is TRBJ2-2 and V is TRBV29-1; TRBD2 might be the D (6 bases). The germline V gene encodes CDR1 SQVTM and CDR2 ANQGSEA. Trimming took 4 bases from V and 1 from J, leaving 10 bases between them. This CDR3 has 14 residues. CDR3 sequence reads: CSVVVAVNTGELFF. CDR3 coding DNA: TGCAGCGTTGTAGTAGCGGTGAACACCGGGGAGCTGTTTTTT.

This clone appeared a few times. The rearrangement uses TRBV7-2 and TRBJ2-7; 9 nucleotides align to TRBD1. This CDR3 has 15 residues. Germline V gene lookup returns CDR1 SGHTA and CDR2 FQGNSA. Losses at the gene ends were 3 bases for V and 3 bases for J; bases not matched to a gene: 6. The CDR3 sequence: CASSFAGQGLYEQYF. As DNA, the CDR3 is TGTGCCAGCAGCTTTGCGGGACAGGGCCTCTACGAGCAGTACTTC.

The chain uses TRBV30 and TRBJ1-4; D gene unclear. Trimming took 7 bases from V and 8 from J, leaving 20 bases between them. Germline CDR1 GTSNPN, CDR2 SVGIG (reference sequence). The CDR3 loop spans 14 amino acids. The CDR3 DNA sequence: TGTGCCTACTCCTTCCAGGACTTTCCGGAAAAACTGTTTTTT. It codes for CAYSFQDFPEKLFF.

The chain carries TRBV19 and TRBJ1-1, with 8 positions matching TRBD1. Per germline, CDR1 LNHDA and CDR2 SQIVND (reference sequence). J lost 6 bases, V lost 6 bases, and 9 bases had no gene match. The CDR3 loop spans 14 amino acids. This chain's CDR3 is CASRTGVNLAEAFF. The CDR3 DNA reads as TGTGCCAGTAGGACAGGGGTGAATCTGGCTGAAGCTTTCTTT.

This chain joins TRBV2 and TRBJ2-1; 13 nucleotides match TRBD2. This CDR3 has 17 residues. The V gene's germline CDR1 is SNHLY and CDR2 FYNNEI. J was trimmed by 2 bases and V by 3 bases; bases with no gene match: 4. CDR3 bases: TGTGCCAGCAGTGATCCGGGACTAGCGGGGACCTACAATGAGCAGTTCTTC. Translating gives CASSDPGLAGTYNEQFF.

CDR3 protein: CASSIGPSGSHYGYEQYF. CDR3 DNA: TGTGCCAGCAGCATTGGCCCTAGCGGGAGTCATTACGGTTACGAGCAGTACTTC. V and J are TRBV5-6 and TRBJ2-7; 10 bases map to TRBD2. V dropped 4 bases and J dropped 4; count of bases not matched to a gene: 17. CDR3 length: 18 amino acids. CDR1 is SGHDT and CDR2 is YYEEEE in the germline V gene. Variable domain in full (rest from reference TRBV5-6 and TRBJ2-7): DAGVTQSPTHLIKTRGQQVTLRCSPKSGHDTVSWYQQALGQGPQFIFQYYEEEERQRGNFPDRFSGHQFPNYSSELNVNALLLGDSALYLCASSIGPSGSHYGYEQYFGPGTRLTVT.

This chain connects TRBV28 to TRBJ1-4; D unresolved. The germline gives CDR1 MDHEN, CDR2 SYDVKM. This CDR3 contains 12 residues. V was shortened by 1 base and J by 9 bases, with 6 bases between the two germline ends. Here the CDR3 reads CASSLSSKKLFF. Here the CDR3 DNA reads TGTGCCAGCAGTTTATCCAGTAAAAAACTGTTTTTT.

The chain uses TRBV7-2 and TRBJ2-3, with D maybe TRBD1 (5 bases). The CDR3 contains 14 residues. Germline V CDR1 and CDR2: SGHTA, FQGNSA. The V and J ends lost 5 bases and 2 bases respectively, with 11 bases between them. The CDR3 spells CASSSQGPTDTQYF. The CDR3 DNA reads TGTGCCAGCAGCAGTCAGGGTCCCACAGATACGCAGTATTTT.

This clone was detected only once. The V gene is TRBV25-1, the J gene TRBJ1-2, with 8 bases matching TRBD1. The length of the CDR3 is 11 residues. V was pared by 8 bases and J by 6 bases, with 2 bases of the junction left unmatched. Germline assignment: CDR1 MGHDK and CDR2 SYGVNS. CDR3 residues: CASGTGHGYTF. CDR3 DNA: TGTGCCAGCGGGACAGGCCATGGCTACACCTTC.

The chain uses TRBV9 and TRBJ2-1, with TRBD2 as a possible D gene (6 bases). Germline CDR1 and CDR2: SGDLS and YYNGEE. Trimming left V 0 bases short and J 3 bases short, with 10 bases between. The CDR3 length is 15 residues. CDR3 DNA: TGTGCCAGCAGCGTAGGGGGTAGCGGCTACAATGAGCAGTTCTTC. This encodes CASSVGGSGYNEQFF. Using reference TRBV9 and TRBJ2-1 for the parts outside the CDR3, the full variable domain is DSGVTQTPKHLITATGQRVTLRCSPRSGDLSVYWYQQSLDQGLQFLIQYYNGEERAKGNILERFSAQQFPDLHSELNLSSLELGDSALYFCASSVGGSGYNEQFFGPGTRLTVL.

This clone turned up a few times. This chain uses TRBV5-3 with TRBJ2-7; 12 positions agree with TRBD1. TRBV5-3 is annotated as an ORF whose role is uncertain. The CDR3 is 19 residues long. J lost 2 bases, V lost 0 bases, and 12 bases had no gene match. In DNA, the CDR3 is TGTGCCAGAAGCTTGGTCGGGACAGGGGGCGCGGGAAGCACCTACGAGCAGTACTTC. This gives the protein CARSLVGTGGAGSTYEQYF.